This T cell receptor beta chain was sequenced during a study of cytomegalovirus exposure and HLA in healthy donors. With 60 Vbeta and 13 Jbeta primers, the PCR was carried out. Method: immunoSEQ multiplex PCR; TCRdb's copy keeps in-frame clones and lacks some. This sample has some 170,000 clones, with about four fifths found just once. Study-level findings and limits: Several of the most significant clusters were apparently associated with common viral pathogens in a later analysis.

V gave up 4 bases and J gave up 0 bases; unmatched junction bases: 9. This CDR3 is built from 16 residues. Germline CDR1 reads SGHRS; CDR2 reads YFSETQ. Notes on this clone: Its antigen is unknown.

This chain uses TRBV5-1 with TRBJ2-5; the match to TRBD1 covers 7 bases. This receptor was taken from a female donor in good health and CMV-seronegative. The sequencing sample was made of PBMCs. The CDR3 reads CASSQGQTLYQETQYF. In DNA form, the CDR3 reads TGCGCCAGCAGCCAGGGACAGACACTGTACCAAGAGACCCAGTACTTC. The whole variable domain, filled in from reference TRBV5-1 and TRBJ2-5, reads KAGVTQTPRYLIKTRGQQVTLSCSPISGHRSVSWYQQTPGQGLQFLFEYFSETQRNKGNFPGRFSGRQFSNSRSEMNVSTLELGDSALYLCASSQGQTLYQETQYFGPGTRLLVL.